This T cell receptor beta chain is drawn from a study of metastatic and nonmetastatic thyroid tumors. This clone has a count of ten or more. With MiXCR, TCRdb reprocessed the PCR reads. The data hold some 10,000 clones, with around 12% observed a single time. From germline, CDR1 is MNHEY and CDR2 SMNVEV (reference sequence). J lost 6 bases, V lost 8 bases, and 12 bases had no gene match. This CDR3 is built from 16 residues. None of the patients had undergone any treatment ahead of thyroid surgery. The clonotype originates from a female donor with papillary thyroid cancer or a benign thyroid nodule (not recorded which). Some clones in this sample may be carry-over from other donors' samples. Sequencing used blood. This chain joins TRBV27 and TRBJ1-4, with 10 bases that match TRBD1. CDR3 residues: CASSGQGLVRDEKLFF. CDR3 DNA sequence: TGTGCCAGCTCGGGACAGGGGCTTGTAAGGGATGAAAAACTGTTTTTT. Full variable domain (missing parts from reference TRBV27 and TRBJ1-4): EAQVTQNPRYLITVTGKKLTVTCSQNMNHEYMSWYRQDPGLGLRQIYYSMNVEVTDKGDVPEGYKVSRKEKRNFPLILESPSPNQTSLYFCASSGQGLVRDEKLFFGSGTQLSVL.